This TCR beta chain was found in a study of cytotoxic CD8 clonotypes in ibrutinib-treated CLL. Germline V gives CDR1 LNHNV, CDR2 YYDKDF (reference sequence). CDR3 length: 17 residues. Trimming removed 0 bases at V and 3 bases at J, with 15 bases between. The data were produced by immunoSEQ multiplex PCR, yet TCRdb's version contains in-frame clones alone and is incomplete. Of 250,000 to 350,000 clones listed, roughly three quarters are singletons. This clone was picked up one time. Sequenced here: PBMCs, sampled at disease progression, from a patient treated with ibrutinib. The rearrangement uses TRBV15 and TRBJ1-5; TRBD1 is a possible D gene (6 bases). The clonotype originates from a human donor with chronic lymphocytic leukemia. The CDR3 DNA follows: TGTGCCACCAGCAGAGATCGCCCCAGGGGATCCAATCAGCCCCAGCATTTT. This sequence encodes CATSRDRPRGSNQPQHF. Based on the CDR3 plus reference TRBV15 and TRBJ1-5, the full variable domain is DAMVIQNPRYQVTQFGKPVTLSCSQTLNHNVMYWYQQKSSQAPKLLFHYYDKDFNNEADTPDNFQSRRPNTSFCFLDIRSPGLGDTAMYLCATSRDRPRGSNQPQHFGDGTRLSIL.